What follows describes a single T cell receptor (beta chain). The data belong to a study of T cell responses to AZD1222 COVID-19 vaccine. Germline CDR1 reads LGHNA; CDR2 reads YNFKEQ. V was clipped by 1 base and J by 9 bases; unmatched bases: 9. The CDR3 is 15 amino acids. The assay was immunoSEQ multiplex PCR, and TCRdb's table has in-frame clones only and misses some. The table has around 88,000 clones, roughly 91% seen once. The origin of this receptor is an adult in good health. This sequence joins TRBV4-2 and TRBJ2-5, with TRBD1 matching 9 bases. The source material was peripheral blood, sampled on day 0 of MenACWY control vaccination. CDR3 sequence: CASSQAGTGTWAQYF. For the CDR3, the DNA is TGTGCCAGCAGCCAAGCGGGGACAGGGACATGGGCCCAGTACTTC.